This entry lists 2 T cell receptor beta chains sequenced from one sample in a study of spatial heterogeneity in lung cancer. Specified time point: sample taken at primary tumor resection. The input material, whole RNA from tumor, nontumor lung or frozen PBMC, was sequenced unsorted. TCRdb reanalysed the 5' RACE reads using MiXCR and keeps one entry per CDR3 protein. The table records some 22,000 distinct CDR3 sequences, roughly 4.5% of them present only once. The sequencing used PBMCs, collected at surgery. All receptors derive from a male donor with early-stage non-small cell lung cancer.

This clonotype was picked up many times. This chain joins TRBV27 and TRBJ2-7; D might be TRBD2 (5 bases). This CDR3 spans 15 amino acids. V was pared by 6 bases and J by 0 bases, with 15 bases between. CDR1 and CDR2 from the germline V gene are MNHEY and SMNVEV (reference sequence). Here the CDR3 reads CASSPWTGVSYEQYF. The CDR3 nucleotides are TGTGCCAGCAGCCCTTGGACCGGGGTCTCCTACGAGCAGTACTTC.

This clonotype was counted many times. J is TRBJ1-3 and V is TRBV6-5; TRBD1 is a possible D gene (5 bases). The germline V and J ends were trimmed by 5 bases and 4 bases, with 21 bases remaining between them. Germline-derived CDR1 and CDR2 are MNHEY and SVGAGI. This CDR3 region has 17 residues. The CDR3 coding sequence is TGTGCCAGCAGTCTAACGGGAGGGACTGGTGCCGGAAACACCATATATTTT. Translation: CASSLTGGTGAGNTIYF.